These 23 T cell receptor beta chains share one sample of origin, sequenced in a study of shared clonotypes between healthy human individuals. Only in-frame clones appear in the TCRdb table, and some are missing; sequencing was by immunoSEQ multiplex PCR. Of around 1 million clones in the sample, about three quarters were seen once. The sequenced material came from memory CD4+ T cells sorted from blood. Subset described: CD45RA-negative fraction. Source of these receptors: a man in his late teens or twenties in good health.

This clone was picked up a small number of times. The gene calls are TRBV5-1 and TRBJ1-1, with D perhaps matching TRBD1 (5 bases). Trimming stripped 0 bases from V and 5 bases from J, with 17 bases between. Germline V gene lookup returns CDR1 SGHRS and CDR2 YFSETQ. This CDR3 region has 16 residues. CDR3 sequence reads: CASSLAIGREETEAFF. Here the CDR3 DNA reads TGCGCCAGCAGCTTGGCCATTGGCAGGGAGGAAACTGAAGCTTTCTTT.

This clone was recorded a few times. The chain combines TRBV27 with TRBJ2-7; 7 nucleotides align to TRBD1. Germline V lookup: CDR1 MNHEY, CDR2 SMNVEV (reference sequence). V shed 7 bases and J 2 bases; nucleotides not matched to a gene: 14. The length of the CDR3 is 16 residues. CDR3 DNA: TGTGCCAGCATCAATTCCCAAGACAGGGCTCCCTACGAGCAGTACTTC. Protein: CASINSQDRAPYEQYF.

In regard to this clone: The sample carries other DNA sequences with the same CDR3. This chain uses TRBV5-1 with TRBJ2-1; unclear D gene. Germline values: CDR1 SGHRS, CDR2 YFSETQ. V was clipped by 4 bases and J by 6 bases, with 5 bases between them. The CDR3 is 11 residues long. CDR3 protein: CASSPGNEQFF. The CDR3 bases are TGCGCCAGCAGCCCGGGCAATGAGCAGTTCTTC.

The V and J genes are TRBV7-8 and TRBJ1-5; D is uncertain. The CDR3 contains 15 residues. Trimming cost V 2 bases and J 0 bases, with 8 bases left between them. From germline, CDR1 is SGHVS and CDR2 FQNEAQ. CDR3 loop: CASSLSANSNQPQHF. CDR3 bases: TGTGCCAGCAGCTTATCCGCAAATAGCAATCAGCCCCAGCATTTT.

The rearrangement joins TRBV7-9 to TRBJ1-1; D uncertain. Germline CDR1 and CDR2: SEHNR and FQNEAQ (reference sequence). The CDR3 runs to 14 residues. Trimming stripped 4 bases from V and 1 base from J, with 10 bases between. In DNA form, the CDR3 reads TGTGCCAGCAGCTCGACGGTTGGGAACACTGAAGCTTTCTTT. Translated: CASSSTVGNTEAFF.

This clone was detected once. This chain links TRBV28 with TRBJ1-1; 7 bases align to TRBD1. The CDR3 loop spans 11 amino acids. The germline V gene has CDR1 MDHEN and CDR2 SYDVKM. V lost 8 bases, J lost 5 bases, and 2 bases stayed unmatched. The CDR3 bases are TGTGCCAGCGGCAGGGGGACTGAAGCTTTCTTT. This encodes CASGRGTEAFF.

A few counts support this clone. The CDR3 spells CASSLGTGDNSPLHF. Here the CDR3 DNA reads TGTGCCAGCAGCTTAGGGACAGGGGATAATTCACCCCTCCACTTT. The V gene is TRBV7-9, the J gene TRBJ1-6, with 9 positions matching TRBD1. The CDR3 length is 15 residues. The ends lost 1 base at V and 5 bases at J; junction bases unmatched: 0. Germline CDR1 and CDR2: SEHNR and FQNEAQ (reference sequence).

The chain links TRBV11-3 to TRBJ2-2, with unresolved D. With 3 bases removed from V and 8 bases from J, the gap between germline ends came to 13 bases. Germline V CDR1 and CDR2: SGHNT, YENEEA. CDR3 length: 14 amino acids. The CDR3 DNA sequence: TGTGCCAGCAGCTTGGTCCCCCTGAGTGGGGAGCTGTTTTTT. It encodes CASSLVPLSGELFF.

The chain employs TRBV6-1 and TRBJ1-5; perhaps TRBD1 as D (6 bases). This CDR3 is 13 amino acids long. CDR1 and CDR2 (germline): MNHNS, SASEGT. V lost 6 bases and J 3 bases, leaving 9 bases between the germline ends. The chain's CDR3 is CASSGDNNQPQHF. DNA for the CDR3: TGTGCCAGCAGCGGGGACAACAATCAGCCCCAGCATTTT.

The chain recombines TRBV6-5 with TRBJ1-2; no clear D. The CDR3 sequence is 12 residues long. V lost 8 bases and J 8 bases, leaving 15 bases between the germline ends. Germline CDR1 reads MNHEY; CDR2 reads SVGAGI. CDR3 region: CASLEHDRGYTF. The CDR3 DNA reads as TGTGCCAGCCTTGAGCATGACCGCGGCTACACCTTC.

In this sample, this clone turned up once. V and J are TRBV2 and TRBJ2-2; D uncertain. With 8 bases removed from V and 0 bases from J, the gap between germline ends came to 4 bases. CDR1 is SNHLY and CDR2 is FYNNEI in the germline V gene. This CDR3 is 12 amino acids long. The CDR3 loop is CASAPNTGELFF. DNA of the CDR3: TGTGCCAGCGCCCCGAACACCGGGGAGCTGTTTTTT.

The V gene is TRBV5-1, the J gene TRBJ2-7; tentatively, D is TRBD1 (5 bases). This CDR3 has 15 amino acids. Germline V gene data show CDR1 as SGHRS and CDR2 as YFSETQ. Trimming removed 1 base from V and 5 bases from J, with 16 bases in between. The CDR3 is CASSLWARATHEQYF. The CDR3 coding sequence is TGCGCCAGCAGCTTGTGGGCCAGGGCTACCCACGAGCAGTACTTC.

The chain has TRBV9 and TRBJ1-2; D call uncertain. The CDR3 is made up of 14 amino acids. Between the trimmed V and J ends, which lost 4 bases and 4 bases, there was a span of 14 bases. CDR1 is SGDLS, CDR2 YYNGEE, per germline. The CDR3 here is CASSPSLEGYGYTF. CDR3 in DNA: TGTGCCAGCAGCCCTAGCCTCGAGGGCTATGGCTACACCTTC.

The chain employs TRBV4-1 and TRBJ1-2, with D uncertain. This CDR3 comprises 14 residues. Germline V gene data show CDR1 as MGHRA and CDR2 as YSYEKL. The V end was cut by 4 bases, the J end by 6 bases, with 15 bases between. The CDR3 bases are TGCGCCAGCAGCCCCATAGGGCGGGGTGATGGCTACACCTTC. Translated, it gives CASSPIGRGDGYTF.

This clone was picked up one time. The chain recombines TRBV7-8 with TRBJ2-5; the D gene is possibly TRBD2 (6 bases). Germline V gene sequence: CDR1 SGHVS, CDR2 FQNEAQ. The V gene lost 1 base and the J gene lost 5 bases, with 14 bases spanning the gap. CDR3 length equals 15 residues. Written as DNA, the CDR3 is TGTGCCAGCAGCTTAGTCCGGGGGATGGGGGAGACCCAGTACTTC. Protein product: CASSLVRGMGETQYF. Complete variable domain (other parts from reference TRBV7-8 and TRBJ2-5): GAGVSQSPRYKVAKRGQDVALRCDPISGHVSLFWYQQALGQGPEFLTYFQNEAQLDKSGLPSDRFFAERPEGSVSTLKIQRTQQEDSAVYLCASSLVRGMGETQYFGPGTRLLVL.

Note on this clone: Other DNA sequences within the sample encode an identical CDR3. The J gene is TRBJ2-2, the V gene TRBV29-1, with D possibly matching TRBD1 (6 bases). Trimming removed 4 bases from V and 4 bases from J, with 13 bases in between. The CDR3 extends over 14 amino acids. Germline V gene data show CDR1 as SQVTM and CDR2 as ANQGSEA. For the CDR3, the DNA is TGCAGCGTTGGGGAAACAGGGTCCACCGGGGAGCTGTTTTTT. Translation: CSVGETGSTGELFF.

There are a few counts of this clone. This chain joins TRBV7-9 and TRBJ1-6, with D uncertain. Germline V gene lookup returns CDR1 SEHNR and CDR2 FQNEAQ (reference sequence). The length of the CDR3 is 15 residues. V shed 5 bases and J shed 0 bases, with 8 bases lying between them. The CDR3 sequence: CASSPSDSYNSPLHF. In DNA, the CDR3 is TGTGCCAGCAGCCCCAGCGACTCCTATAATTCACCCCTCCACTTT.

Remarks on this clone: At one end, the junction sequence differs from germline, possibly due to a read error. V usage is TRBV5-1 and J usage is TRBJ2-7, with TRBD1 identical over 9 bases. CDR3 length equals 15 residues. CDR1 is SGHRS and CDR2 is YFSETQ in the germline V gene. Written as DNA, the CDR3 is TGCGCCAGCAGCTTTTCTGGGACAGGGTCTCCTCGACTGGACTTC. This sequence encodes CASSFSGTGSPRLDF.

The chain combines TRBV28 with TRBJ2-6, with 8 bases fitting TRBD1. Germline V CDR1 and CDR2: MDHEN, SYDVKM. The V segment lost 5 bases and the J segment 2 bases; nucleotides outside the gene matches: 11. The CDR3 is 18 residues long. CDR3 DNA sequence: TGTGCCAGCAGTGCCAGGGGGCCTAGACCGCCTGGGGCCAACGTCCTGACTTTC. It specifies CASSARGPRPPGANVLTF.

V usage is TRBV5-1 and J usage is TRBJ2-3; no clear D gene. Trimming left V 0 bases short and J 6 bases short, with 8 bases between. CDR3 length: 13 residues. Per germline, CDR1 SGHRS and CDR2 YFSETQ. CDR3 DNA: TGCGCCAGCAGCTTGGGGGCGTGGGATACGCAGTATTTT. Protein: CASSLGAWDTQYF.

The V gene is TRBV7-8, the J gene TRBJ2-2, with TRBD1 as a possible D gene (6 bases). Germline-derived CDR1 and CDR2 are SGHVS and FQNEAQ. CDR3 size: 16 residues. The ends were cut back, 2 bases at V and 5 bases at J, with 15 bases in the middle. CDR3: CASSLHRVHDTGELFF. The CDR3 DNA is TGTGCCAGCAGCTTACACAGGGTACATGATACCGGGGAGCTGTTTTTT.

The chain combines TRBV7-2 with TRBJ2-1, with TRBD2 identical over 11 bases. The V gene's germline CDR1 is SGHTA and CDR2 FQGNSA. The CDR3 loop spans 16 amino acids. The junction had 7 bases not matched to a gene; V was cut back by 5 bases and J by 4 bases. The CDR3 DNA reads as TGTGCCAGCAGCCTCCGGCGACTAGCGGGATACAATGAGCAGTTCTTC. It encodes CASSLRRLAGYNEQFF.

The chain uses TRBV4-1 and TRBJ2-6; no firm D call. Germline loops: CDR1 MGHRA, CDR2 YSYEKL. V lost 1 base to trimming and J lost 4 bases, with 14 bases between them. The CDR3 length is 17 residues. This CDR3 reads CASSQGAGTPGANVLTF. CDR3 nucleotide sequence: TGCGCCAGCAGCCAAGGGGCAGGTACCCCCGGGGCCAACGTCCTGACTTTC.